This TCR beta chain emerged from a study of blood T cell repertoires in COVID-19. Study-wide background: The United States, Italy and Spain were the sources of the acute and convalescent COVID-19 samples.

This CDR3 is 14 amino acids long. The germline V and J ends were trimmed by 7 bases and 2 bases, with 14 bases remaining between them. Germline V gene data show CDR1 as LNHDA and CDR2 as SQIVND (reference sequence). Per the original data handling: Nucleated cell counts were estimated from reference gene primer amplification. The data were produced by immunoSEQ multiplex PCR, yet TCRdb's version contains in-frame clones alone and is incomplete. Clonal size and the V and J genes are those of that table, whereas D and trimming came from the DNA. The sample carries fewer than 85,000 clones, around 80% recorded once.

The sequence was obtained from a woman in her sixties or seventies with acute or convalescent COVID-19. The sample comprised peripheral blood. The V and J genes are TRBV19 and TRBJ1-1, with D uncertain. For the CDR3, the DNA is TGTGCCAGTAAGGTCGAGGGCGGCAACACTGAAGCTTTCTTT. This gives the protein CASKVEGGNTEAFF.